A selection of T cell receptor beta chains follows, all from one sample in a study of blood T cell repertoires in COVID-19. TCRdb keeps only in-frame clones here, not all; method: immunoSEQ multiplex PCR. The data show approximately 270,000 clones, approximately 85% seen once. Sequenced input: PBMCs or T cells enriched from blood (not recorded which). These receptors were taken from a woman between 25 and 40 years old who had recovered from COVID-19. The CDR3 runs from the conserved cysteine through the conserved F or W. Each record gives: CDR3 protein, CDR3 DNA, clone size, D gene, V gene, J gene. A D gene is named only where the DNA matches it firmly. Where a row states a size, it is once, few, many or the class of an expanded clone; other rows omit it.

CASIPSGRGFEQYF,TGTGCCAGCATCCCTAGCGGGAGAGGGTTCGAGCAGTACTTC,.,TRBD2,TRBV2,TRBJ2-7
CASSLRSGGYGYTF,TGTGCCAGCAGTTTAAGATCAGGGGGCTATGGCTACACCTTC,few,TRBD1,TRBV27,TRBJ1-2
CASSQDQGVGYGYTF,TGTGCCAGCAGCCAAGACCAGGGGGTGGGCTATGGCTACACCTTC,.,TRBD1,TRBV3-1/TRBV3-2,TRBJ1-2
CASSIGGPTYEQYF,TGTGCCAGTAGTATCGGGGGGCCTACCTACGAGCAGTACTTC,.,.,TRBV19,TRBJ2-7
CASTPRSGGRNTEAFF,TGTGCCAGCACCCCCCGGTCGGGGGGCAGGAACACTGAAGCTTTCTTT,.,.,TRBV5-8,TRBJ1-1
CACQGSKNIQYF,TGTGCCTGTCAGGGGTCCAAAAACATTCAGTACTTC,.,.,TRBV3-1/TRBV3-2,TRBJ2-4
CASSGHADRTTEAFF,TGTGCCAGCAGCGGGCATGCGGACAGGACCACTGAAGCTTTCTTT,.,TRBD1,TRBV9,TRBJ1-1
CASSPRTAILNTEAFF,TGTGCCAGCTCACCCCGGACAGCTATTTTGAACACTGAAGCTTTCTTT,.,.,TRBV18,TRBJ1-1
CASSRASGTTGELFF,TGTGCCAGCAGCAGGGCTAGCGGAACGACCGGGGAGCTGTTTTTT,.,TRBD2,TRBV7-8,TRBJ2-2
CAIQGEDTEAFF,TGTGCCATACAGGGTGAGGACACTGAAGCTTTCTTT,.,.,TRBV19,TRBJ1-1
CASSTSPGQSSNQPQHF,TGTGCCAGCAGCACCAGCCCGGGACAGAGCAGCAATCAGCCCCAGCATTTT,.,TRBD1,TRBV7-8,TRBJ1-5
CASSLMAGETQYF,TGTGCCAGCAGCTTAATGGCGGGGGAGACCCAGTACTTC,.,.,TRBV7-3,TRBJ2-5
CAISRIKDRQANSGNTIYF,TGTGCCATCAGTAGAATCAAAGATAGACAGGCAAACTCTGGAAACACCATATATTTT,.,.,TRBV10-3,TRBJ1-3
CSVDSGRTEAFF,TGCAGCGTTGATTCGGGTAGGACTGAAGCTTTCTTT,.,.,TRBV29-1,TRBJ1-1
CASSGNRGPYNEQFF,TGTGCCAGCAGTGGGAACAGGGGCCCGTACAATGAGCAGTTCTTC,.,TRBD1,TRBV27,TRBJ2-1
CASSYQTGYEQYF,TGTGCCAGCAGTTACCAGACAGGGTACGAGCAGTACTTC,.,TRBD1,TRBV27,TRBJ2-7
CASSLYRGYGYTF,TGTGCCAGCAGTTTATACAGGGGGTATGGCTACACCTTC,.,TRBD1,TRBV28,TRBJ1-2
CASSGTGGVSEAFF,TGCGCCAGCAGTGGGACAGGCGGGGTGAGTGAAGCTTTCTTT,.,TRBD1,TRBV10-1,TRBJ1-1
CASSLAGGSYNEQFF,TGTGCCAGCAGCCTGGCGGGGGGTTCCTACAATGAGCAGTTCTTC,.,TRBD2,TRBV11-2,TRBJ2-1
CASSAYRGSNQPQHF,TGTGCCAGCAGCGCCTACAGGGGCAGCAATCAGCCCCAGCATTTT,few,TRBD1,TRBV7-8,TRBJ1-5
CASSLNSNQPQHF,TGTGCCAGCAGCCTAAATAGCAATCAGCCCCAGCATTTT,few,.,TRBV28,TRBJ1-5
CAWIDRGYNSPLHF,TGTGCCTGGATAGACAGGGGCTATAATTCACCCCTCCACTTT,once,TRBD1,TRBV30,TRBJ1-6
CASTDQGGSGNTIYF,TGTGCCAGCACCGATCAGGGGGGCTCTGGAAACACCATATATTTT,.,TRBD1,TRBV3-1/TRBV3-2,TRBJ1-3
CASSIAQGDYEQYF,TGTGCCAGTAGTATTGCGCAGGGGGATTACGAGCAGTACTTC,.,TRBD1,TRBV19,TRBJ2-7
CASSTRHRDSLNYGYTF,TGTGCCAGCAGCACCCGACACCGGGACAGCCTTAACTATGGCTACACCTTC,.,TRBD1,TRBV14,TRBJ1-2
CASSPLSIGGSEQYF,TGTGCCAGCAGTCCCCTATCGATAGGGGGCTCCGAGCAGTACTTC,.,TRBD1,TRBV27,TRBJ2-7
CASSSPEGGNTIYF,TGTGCCAGCAGTTCCCCGGAGGGCGGAAACACCATATATTTT,.,.,TRBV28,TRBJ1-3
CASSPRDRGSTSGYEQYF,TGTGCCAGCTCACCTCGGGACAGGGGGAGTACTAGCGGCTACGAGCAGTACTTC,.,TRBD1,TRBV18,TRBJ2-7
CASSIRGGIVDEQYF,TGTGCCAGTAGTATCCGAGGAGGGATTGTCGACGAGCAGTACTTC,.,.,TRBV19,TRBJ2-7
CATSDPRTGEDEKLFF,TGTGCCACCAGTGATCCGCGGACAGGGGAGGATGAAAAACTGTTTTTT,.,TRBD1,TRBV24-1,TRBJ1-4
CASRIQGISKHTEAFF,TGTGCCAGCAGGATTCAGGGTATATCGAAGCACACTGAAGCTTTCTTT,.,.,TRBV2,TRBJ1-1
CATSRDIPDSGQGIYGYTF,TGTGCCACCAGCAGAGATATCCCCGATTCGGGACAGGGTATCTATGGCTACACCTTC,.,TRBD1,TRBV15,TRBJ1-2
CASSAAGVQETQYF,TGTGCCAGCAGTGCGGCGGGGGTCCAAGAGACCCAGTACTTC,many,TRBD2,TRBV2,TRBJ2-5
CASSRGANTGELFF,TGCGCCAGCAGTCGCGGAGCGAACACCGGGGAGCTGTTTTTT,.,.,TRBV10-2,TRBJ2-2
CASSPYGTVVNQPQHF,TGTGCCAGCAGTCCATACGGGACAGTAGTCAATCAGCCCCAGCATTTT,.,TRBD1,TRBV27,TRBJ1-5
CASSPGTGLHSEQFF,TGTGCCAGTAGCCCCGGGACAGGGCTCCATAGTGAGCAGTTCTTC,.,TRBD1,TRBV19,TRBJ2-1
CASSMDRGSIQPQHF,TGTGCCAGCAGCATGGACAGGGGATCAATTCAGCCCCAGCATTTT,.,TRBD1,TRBV7-2,TRBJ1-5
CASPFKPGLAGGESSYEQYF,TGTGCCAGCCCTTTCAAACCGGGACTAGCGGGAGGGGAAAGCTCCTACGAGCAGTACTTC,.,TRBD2,TRBV28,TRBJ2-7
CASSLRRGYGYTF,TGTGCCAGCAGTTTAAGGAGGGGCTATGGCTACACCTTC,.,.,TRBV28,TRBJ1-2
CASSYLGQFNTGELFF,TGTGCCAGCAGTTACTTGGGACAATTTAACACCGGGGAGCTGTTTTTT,.,.,TRBV6-6,TRBJ2-2